These T cell receptor beta chains were read from a single sample in a study of regulatory and conventional T cells in RAG deficiency. Data came from immunoSEQ multiplex PCR; TCRdb stores just in-frame clones and leaves some out. This sample has almost 35,000 clones, with 76% found just once. The same sample was also studied in work on regulatory T cells.

The sample comprised CD4+ effector T cells sorted from blood. These receptors originate from a human donor in good health. Both conserved end residues are part of each CDR3. D genes are given only for firm matches. Only part of the rows carry a size: once, few, many, or a class if the clone is expanded.

clone size: -
J gene: TRBJ1-1
D gene: -
V gene: TRBV6-5
CDR3 protein: CASSYSGTPEAFF
CDR3 DNA: TGTGCCAGCAGTTACTCTGGGACCCCTGAAGCTTTCTTT

clone size: few
J gene: TRBJ1-1
D gene: -
V gene: TRBV7-3
CDR3 protein: CASSPFTEAFF
CDR3 DNA: TGTGCCAGCAGCCCTTTCACTGAAGCTTTCTTT

clone size: -
J gene: TRBJ2-7
D gene: TRBD2
V gene: TRBV7-2
CDR3 protein: CASSLAGRGVEQYF
CDR3 DNA: TGTGCCAGCAGCTTAGCGGGGCGGGGGGTCGAGCAGTACTTC

clone size: once
J gene: TRBJ2-1
D gene: -
V gene: TRBV30
CDR3 protein: CAWSAFGQGFSEQFF
CDR3 DNA: TGTGCCTGGAGTGCGTTCGGGCAGGGATTTAGTGAGCAGTTCTTC

clone size: -
J gene: TRBJ1-1
D gene: -
V gene: TRBV19
CDR3 protein: CASSYRLGSEAFF
CDR3 DNA: TGTGCCAGTAGTTATAGATTAGGGTCTGAAGCTTTCTTT

clone size: -
J gene: TRBJ1-2
D gene: -
V gene: TRBV7-6
CDR3 protein: CASPTGWPPLYGYTF
CDR3 DNA: TGTGCCAGCCCGACTGGTTGGCCGCCCCTCTATGGCTACACCTTC

clone size: few
J gene: TRBJ1-6
D gene: -
V gene: TRBV10-3
CDR3 protein: CAISETPTEGNSPLHF
CDR3 DNA: TGTGCCATCAGTGAGACTCCCACGGAAGGCAATTCACCCCTCCACTTT

clone size: -
J gene: TRBJ2-4
D gene: TRBD2
V gene: TRBV13
CDR3 protein: CASSFLRLSGAWSLAKNIQYF
CDR3 DNA: TGTGCCAGCAGCTTTCTCCGGCTCAGCGGGGCCTGGTCGCTAGCCAAAAACATTCAGTACTTC

clone size: -
J gene: TRBJ1-1
D gene: TRBD1
V gene: TRBV5-1
CDR3 protein: CASSLQGAGTEAFF
CDR3 DNA: TGCGCCAGCAGCTTGCAGGGGGCTGGCACTGAAGCTTTCTTT

clone size: -
J gene: TRBJ1-4
D gene: -
V gene: TRBV6-1
CDR3 protein: CASGNFEKLFF
CDR3 DNA: TGTGCCAGCGGGAATTTCGAAAAACTGTTTTTT

clone size: -
J gene: TRBJ2-7
D gene: -
V gene: TRBV2
CDR3 protein: CASTGTLSYEQYF
CDR3 DNA: TGTGCCAGCACCGGGACCCTCTCCTACGAGCAGTACTTC

clone size: -
J gene: TRBJ1-2
D gene: -
V gene: TRBV10-3
CDR3 protein: CAITQARGYGYTF
CDR3 DNA: TGTGCCATCACCCAGGCCCGAGGCTATGGCTACACCTTC

clone size: -
J gene: TRBJ1-5
D gene: -
V gene: TRBV6-1
CDR3 protein: CASSDLGSVQPQHF
CDR3 DNA: TGTGCCAGCAGTGATTTAGGGTCGGTTCAGCCCCAGCATTTT

clone size: -
J gene: TRBJ2-2
D gene: -
V gene: TRBV19
CDR3 protein: CASNPEARRTGELFF
CDR3 DNA: TGTGCCAGTAACCCTGAGGCTAGGCGCACCGGGGAGCTGTTTTTT

clone size: -
J gene: TRBJ2-7
D gene: TRBD2
V gene: TRBV5-6
CDR3 protein: CASSLPGTSGMAGYEQYF
CDR3 DNA: TGTGCCAGCAGCTTGCCCGGGACTAGCGGAATGGCGGGCTACGAGCAGTACTTC

clone size: -
J gene: TRBJ2-3
D gene: -
V gene: TRBV9
CDR3 protein: CASSVESSHTQYF
CDR3 DNA: TGTGCCAGCAGCGTCGAAAGCTCTCATACGCAGTATTTT

clone size: -
J gene: TRBJ2-7
D gene: -
V gene: TRBV6-5
CDR3 protein: CASSYSPQVRYEQYF
CDR3 DNA: TGTGCCAGCAGTTACTCTCCCCAGGTCCGCTACGAGCAGTACTTC

clone size: -
J gene: TRBJ1-6
D gene: TRBD1
V gene: TRBV7-9
CDR3 protein: CASSFLPDRENSPLHF
CDR3 DNA: TGTGCCAGCAGTTTCCTCCCGGACAGGGAGAATTCACCCCTCCACTTT

clone size: few
J gene: TRBJ2-2
D gene: -
V gene: TRBV19
CDR3 protein: CASSILTPNTGELFF
CDR3 DNA: TGTGCCAGTAGTATACTGACCCCGAACACCGGGGAGCTGTTTTTT

clone size: once
J gene: TRBJ1-4
D gene: TRBD1
V gene: TRBV28
CDR3 protein: CASSMKGQGKEKLFF
CDR3 DNA: TGTGCCAGCAGCATGAAGGGACAGGGAAAGGAAAAACTGTTTTTT

clone size: -
J gene: TRBJ1-2
D gene: -
V gene: TRBV19
CDR3 protein: CASSRNRDKTYGYTF
CDR3 DNA: TGTGCCAGTAGTAGGAACCGGGACAAAACCTATGGCTACACCTTC

clone size: -
J gene: TRBJ2-5
D gene: -
V gene: TRBV7-2
CDR3 protein: CASSLAVERETQYF
CDR3 DNA: TGTGCCAGCAGCTTAGCGGTGGAGAGAGAGACCCAGTACTTC

clone size: few
J gene: TRBJ1-1
D gene: -
V gene: TRBV14
CDR3 protein: CASSKDSGNTEAFF
CDR3 DNA: TGTGCCAGCAGCAAGGACAGCGGAAACACTGAAGCTTTCTTT

clone size: -
J gene: TRBJ1-1
D gene: -
V gene: TRBV28
CDR3 protein: CASRLPGEAFF
CDR3 DNA: TGTGCCAGCAGACTCCCCGGGGAAGCTTTCTTT

clone size: -
J gene: TRBJ1-2
D gene: -
V gene: TRBV5-1
CDR3 protein: CASSQDDHYGYTF
CDR3 DNA: TGCGCCAGCAGCCAGGACGACCACTATGGCTACACCTTC

clone size: -
J gene: TRBJ1-1
D gene: TRBD1
V gene: TRBV6-5
CDR3 protein: CATRDSEAFF
CDR3 DNA: TGTGCCACCAGGGACAGCGAAGCTTTCTTT

clone size: -
J gene: TRBJ1-3
D gene: -
V gene: TRBV15
CDR3 protein: CATSSRAGAGNTIYF
CDR3 DNA: TGTGCCACCAGCAGCAGGGCCGGGGCTGGAAACACCATATATTTT

clone size: once
J gene: TRBJ1-5
D gene: -
V gene: TRBV30
CDR3 protein: CAWSLQGLINQPQHF
CDR3 DNA: TGTGCCTGGAGTTTACAGGGATTAATCAATCAGCCCCAGCATTTT

clone size: -
J gene: TRBJ1-1
D gene: -
V gene: TRBV5-6
CDR3 protein: CASSLGLLGNTEAFF
CDR3 DNA: TGTGCCAGCAGCTTGGGACTCCTCGGGAACACTGAAGCTTTCTTT

clone size: -
J gene: TRBJ2-2
D gene: -
V gene: TRBV10-2
CDR3 protein: CATFPTGFRAGELFF
CDR3 DNA: TGCGCCACCTTTCCTACAGGGTTTAGGGCCGGGGAGCTGTTTTTT

clone size: -
J gene: TRBJ2-5
D gene: TRBD2
V gene: TRBV7-7
CDR3 protein: CASSPPGGRGETQYF
CDR3 DNA: TGTGCTAGCAGCCCTCCCGGAGGGCGGGGGGAGACCCAGTACTTC

clone size: -
J gene: TRBJ2-5
D gene: TRBD1
V gene: TRBV7-9
CDR3 protein: CASSHQGAGISETQYF
CDR3 DNA: TGTGCCAGCAGCCACCAGGGGGCCGGGATTTCAGAGACCCAGTACTTC

clone size: few
J gene: TRBJ1-1
D gene: -
V gene: TRBV6-5
CDR3 protein: CASSYSGGNTEAFF
CDR3 DNA: TGTGCCAGCAGTTACTCCGGGGGAAACACTGAAGCTTTCTTT

clone size: -
J gene: TRBJ2-7
D gene: TRBD1
V gene: TRBV10-3
CDR3 protein: CAISQTGTGSYEQYF
CDR3 DNA: TGTGCCATCAGTCAAACCGGGACAGGGTCCTACGAGCAGTACTTC

clone size: -
J gene: TRBJ2-1
D gene: -
V gene: TRBV7-3
CDR3 protein: CASRLMGGAYNEQFF
CDR3 DNA: TGTGCCAGCAGGCTTATGGGCGGTGCATACAATGAGCAGTTCTTC

clone size: few
J gene: TRBJ1-5
D gene: -
V gene: TRBV18
CDR3 protein: CASSPDQNQPQHF
CDR3 DNA: TGTGCCAGCTCACCTGATCAGAATCAGCCCCAGCATTTT

clone size: -
J gene: TRBJ2-7
D gene: TRBD1
V gene: TRBV30
CDR3 protein: CAWTPGQGFYEQYF
CDR3 DNA: TGTGCCTGGACGCCGGGACAGGGATTCTACGAGCAGTACTTC

clone size: -
J gene: TRBJ2-7
D gene: -
V gene: TRBV5-1
CDR3 protein: CASSLAGGRVGEQYF
CDR3 DNA: TGCGCCAGCAGCTTGGCGGGGGGCCGGGTCGGTGAGCAGTACTTC

clone size: -
J gene: TRBJ2-3
D gene: -
V gene: TRBV6-6
CDR3 protein: CASKDRRTSTDTQYF
CDR3 DNA: TGTGCCAGCAAGGACAGACGAACTAGCACAGATACGCAGTATTTT

clone size: -
J gene: TRBJ1-6
D gene: -
V gene: TRBV28
CDR3 protein: CASTGTSGTWYNSPLHF
CDR3 DNA: TGTGCCAGCACCGGGACATCCGGAACCTGGTATAATTCACCCCTCCACTTT

clone size: few
J gene: TRBJ1-2
D gene: -
V gene: TRBV10-1
CDR3 protein: CASSESTFYGYTF
CDR3 DNA: TGCGCCAGCAGTGAGTCAACCTTCTATGGCTACACCTTC